The 8 T cell receptor beta chains below were found in one sample sequenced in a study of control samples from healthy donors and cancer patients. The method was immunoSEQ multiplex PCR; TCRdb's version includes in-frame clones alone and lacks a portion of them. The sample holds 150,000 to 200,000 clones; about 86% are singletons and the top ten take approximately 1.8%. What was sequenced was blood. These receptors were collected from a man aged 18 to 30 in good health.

This sequence joins TRBV6-2 or TRBV6-3 and TRBJ1-4; the match to TRBD1 covers 10 bases. Germline V gene data show CDR1 as MNHEY and CDR2 as SVGEGT. V gave up 5 bases and J gave up 8 bases; unmatched junction bases: 14. CDR3 length: 17 amino acids. The CDR3: CASSPSGQGLAGEKLFF. The CDR3, as DNA: TGTGCCAGCAGTCCCTCGGGACAGGGGCTCGCTGGGGAAAAACTGTTTTTT.

The CDR3 DNA is TGCGCCAGCAGCCAAGTCTCCGGGACAGGCTCCTACGAGCAGTACTTC. Amino acid sequence: CASSQVSGTGSYEQYF. The chain joins TRBV4-3 to TRBJ2-7, with 8 positions matching TRBD1. The V gene end was trimmed by 1 base and the J gene end by 0 bases; junction bases not matched to a gene: 5. This CDR3 contains 16 residues. CDR1 is LGHNA and CDR2 is YSLEER in the germline V gene.

The V call is TRBV12-1, the J call TRBJ1-6; no check of the table's D call, TRBD1, against the DNA was made. TRBV12-1 is an annotated pseudogene. The length of the CDR3 is 15 residues. CDR3 loop: CASNRQGRPAAPLHF. As DNA, the CDR3 is TGTGCCAGCAATCGACAGGGGCGTCCGGCGGCACCCCTCCACTTT.

The rearrangement uses TRBV6-6 and TRBJ1-4, with 9 bases that match TRBD1. Germline CDR1 MNHNY, CDR2 SVGAGI (reference sequence). V gave up 6 bases and J gave up 8 bases; unmatched junction bases: 10. The length of the CDR3 is 15 residues. The CDR3 sequence: CASSPRGGTGEKLFF. The CDR3 DNA is TGTGCCAGCAGCCCCCGGGGTGGGACAGGGGAAAAACTGTTTTTT.

Here the CDR3 reads CASSAQVDYEQYF. Here the CDR3 DNA reads TGTGCCAGCAGTGCACAGGTGGACTACGAGCAGTACTTC. The chain has TRBV27 and TRBJ2-7, with TRBD1 as a possible D gene (5 bases). This CDR3 is 13 amino acids long. Trimming removed 5 bases from V and 3 bases from J, with 11 bases in between. Germline loops: CDR1 MNHEY, CDR2 SMNVEV (reference sequence).

This rearrangement joins TRBV2 to TRBJ1-3; D might be TRBD1 (6 bases). Trimming removed 5 bases at V and 0 bases at J, with 11 bases between. Germline lookup yields CDR1 SNHLY and CDR2 FYNNEI. There are 15 residues in the CDR3. The CDR3 sequence: CASSRDKSSGNTIYF. The CDR3 DNA reads TGTGCCAGCAGTAGGGACAAAAGCTCTGGAAACACCATATATTTT.

The rearrangement uses TRBV28 and TRBJ1-6; D is unresolved. With 4 bases removed from V and 14 bases from J, the gap between germline ends came to 12 bases. Germline CDR1 and CDR2: MDHEN and SYDVKM. The CDR3 runs 12 residues. The CDR3, as DNA: TGTGCCAGCAGTTCACTCCCGGGCGCCCTCCACTTT. This gives the protein CASSSLPGALHF.

This clone was recorded once. The chain's CDR3 is CASSQAEVNTEAFF. The DNA of the CDR3 is TGTGCCAGCAGCCAAGCAGAAGTTAACACTGAAGCTTTCTTT. V and J are TRBV3-1 (or the pseudogene TRBV3-2) and TRBJ1-1; D gene uncertain. V was trimmed by 1 base and J by 2 bases, leaving 8 bases between them. The CDR3 runs 14 residues. CDR1 and CDR2 from the germline V gene are LGHDT and YNNKEL (reference sequence).